The 2 T cell receptor beta chains in this list originate from one sample, sequenced in a study of blood T cell repertoires in COVID-19. TCRdb keeps only in-frame clones here, not all; method: immunoSEQ multiplex PCR. Here the sample spans 110,000 to 150,000 clones, approximately 78% being singletons. Sequencing was performed on PBMCs or T cells enriched from blood (not recorded which). Receptor source: a woman between 50 and 59 years old who had recovered from COVID-19.

V usage is TRBV27 and J usage is TRBJ2-1, with a tentative D call TRBD1 (6 bases). V was pared by 5 bases and J by 9 bases, with 14 bases between. This CDR3 spans 13 amino acids. Per the germline V gene, CDR1 is MNHEY and CDR2 is SMNVEV (reference sequence). The CDR3 DNA reads as TGTGCCAGCAGTCCATTAAGGGGGTCTGAGCAGTTCTTC. This codes for CASSPLRGSEQFF.

Here the CDR3 reads CASSKTRQGDGYTF. The CDR3 DNA reads TGCGCCAGCAGCAAAACTAGACAGGGCGATGGCTACACCTTC. The gene calls are TRBV5-1 and TRBJ1-2; the match to TRBD1 covers 7 bases. This CDR3 region has 14 residues. V was pared by 4 bases and J by 6 bases, with 9 bases of the junction left unmatched. The germline V gene has CDR1 SGHRS and CDR2 YFSETQ. The full variable domain, in which reference TRBV5-1 and TRBJ1-2 provide the parts outside the CDR3, is KAGVTQTPRYLIKTRGQQVTLSCSPISGHRSVSWYQQTPGQGLQFLFEYFSETQRNKGNFPGRFSGRQFSNSRSEMNVSTLELGDSALYLCASSKTRQGDGYTFGSGTRLTVV.